A single sample gave rise to the 14 T cell receptor beta chains below, sequenced in a study of T cells in localized non-small cell lung cancer. The assay was immunoSEQ multiplex PCR, and TCRdb's table has in-frame clones only and misses some. The repertoire consists of roughly 64,000 clones, with roughly 81% occurring once and the leading ten covering about 4.5%. The sample was PBMCs, taken before any cancer treatment. The receptor set was obtained from a man aged 35 to 69 with stage II lung adenocarcinoma.

The chain couples TRBV5-1 to TRBJ2-7, with 9 positions matching TRBD2. Trimming at V came to 5 bases and at J to 3 bases, leaving 6 bases not matched to a gene. The germline V gene encodes CDR1 SGHRS and CDR2 YFSETQ. The CDR3 runs 14 residues. This CDR3 is CASRKNSGSYEQYF. The DNA for the CDR3 is TGCGCCAGCAGGAAGAATAGCGGGAGCTACGAGCAGTACTTC.

The chain carries TRBV5-1 and TRBJ2-5, with TRBD1 matching 8 bases. CDR1 and CDR2 (germline): SGHRS, YFSETQ. The junction had 1 base not matched to a gene; V was cut back by 3 bases and J by 3 bases. This CDR3 region has 13 residues. The CDR3 region is CASSSDREETQYF. The CDR3 nucleotides read TGCGCCAGCAGCTCGGACAGGGAAGAGACCCAGTACTTC.

The table lists this clone with a few counts. The gene calls are TRBV30 and TRBJ2-2; D uncertain. Trimming took 0 bases from V and 6 from J, leaving 8 bases between them. CDR1 and CDR2 from the germline V gene are GTSNPN and SVGIG (reference sequence). The CDR3 has 13 amino acids. CDR3 in DNA: TGTGCCTGGAGTGTACAAGGGTCCGGGGAGCTGTTTTTT. It is translated as CAWSVQGSGELFF.

The rearrangement uses TRBV18 and TRBJ2-1, with 7 bases that match TRBD1. The CDR3 covers 15 residues. The V gene end was trimmed by 1 base and the J gene end by 6 bases; junction bases not matched to a gene: 6. CDR1 and CDR2 (germline): KGHSH, LQKENI. The CDR3 DNA follows: TGTGCCAGCTCACCACGACAGGGAGTACGCAATGAGCAGTTCTTC. It codes for CASSPRQGVRNEQFF.

This chain links TRBV7-2 with TRBJ1-5; 7 bases agree with TRBD1. Losses at the gene ends were 3 bases for V and 0 bases for J; bases not matched to a gene: 8. The CDR3 is 17 residues long. Looked up from germline, CDR1 is SGHTA and CDR2 is FQGNSA. As DNA, the CDR3 is TGTGCCAGCAGCTTCCGGGACAGCCTTAATAGCAATCAGCCCCAGCATTTT. It yields the protein CASSFRDSLNSNQPQHF.

This clone was seen only once. The rearrangement links TRBV19 to TRBJ2-5; D not certain. The CDR3 loop spans 14 amino acids. V lost 6 bases, J lost 3 bases, and 14 bases lay in between. CDR1 and CDR2 from the germline V gene are LNHDA and SQIVND (reference sequence). CDR3: CASRPLDREETQYF. Here the CDR3 DNA reads TGTGCCAGTAGGCCCCTTGACCGTGAAGAGACCCAGTACTTC.

The V gene is TRBV28, the J gene TRBJ1-1; 7 positions match TRBD1. The V segment lost 6 bases and the J segment 4 bases; nucleotides outside the gene matches: 5. The CDR3 is made up of 13 amino acids. Germline V CDR1 and CDR2: MDHEN, SYDVKM. CDR3 nucleotide sequence: TGTGCCAGCAGCCTTCAGGGGGGCACTGAAGCTTTCTTT. This translates into CASSLQGGTEAFF.

V is TRBV6-5 and J is TRBJ1-5; 7 bases fit TRBD1. This CDR3 region has 14 residues. The V gene end was trimmed by 5 bases and the J gene end by 5 bases; junction bases not matched to a gene: 6. Germline V gene data show CDR1 as MNHEY and CDR2 as SVGAGI. In DNA, the CDR3 is TGTGCCAGCAGTAGACAGGGAAAGGATCAGCCCCAGCATTTT. Translating it yields CASSRQGKDQPQHF.

V usage is TRBV7-2 and J usage is TRBJ1-3; D might be TRBD1 (5 bases). CDR1 and CDR2 from the germline V gene are SGHTA and FQGNSA. V lost 5 bases, J lost 3 bases, and 17 bases lay in between. This CDR3 contains 16 residues. DNA for the CDR3: TGTGCCAGCAGCGCCCCCGGCAGGGAGAGTGGAAACACCATATATTTT. Protein: CASSAPGRESGNTIYF.

This clone was detected a few times. The chain links TRBV6-5 to TRBJ2-7; D is unresolved. CDR1 and CDR2 from the germline V gene are MNHEY and SVGAGI. The CDR3 covers 14 residues. Trimming removed 6 bases from V and 4 bases from J, with 16 bases in between. The CDR3 is CASSERAESYEQYF. The DNA for the CDR3 is TGTGCCAGCAGCGAAAGGGCAGAATCTTACGAGCAGTACTTC.

This clone is labeled as medium-sized. Other DNA sequences of this sample code for an identical CDR3. The chain carries TRBV9 and TRBJ2-1; the D is unclear. Germline values: CDR1 SGDLS, CDR2 YYNGEE. The ends were cut back, 0 bases at V and 0 bases at J, with 7 bases in the middle. This CDR3 comprises 15 residues. The CDR3 nucleotides read TGTGCCAGCAGCGTAGGGCGTGGCTCCTACAATGAGCAGTTCTTC. This sequence encodes CASSVGRGSYNEQFF.

This CDR3 is CASDKGLSSYNEQFF. CDR3 DNA: TGTGCCAGCGATAAGGGACTGAGCTCCTACAATGAGCAGTTCTTC. The chain carries TRBV6-6 and TRBJ2-1; a possible D gene is TRBD2 (6 bases). The ends were cut back, 8 bases at V and 0 bases at J, with 14 bases in the middle. CDR3 size: 15 residues. Germline V gives CDR1 MNHNY, CDR2 SVGAGI (reference sequence).

This chain uses TRBV10-3 with TRBJ2-7, with 10 nucleotides matching TRBD2. Germline CDR1 and CDR2: ENHRY and SYGVKD. The CDR3 is made up of 18 amino acids. Trimming cost V 4 bases and J 2 bases; bases outside gene matches: 14. CDR3 DNA sequence: TGTGCCATCAGTGCGGAGGTTAGCGGGAGGCCCCCAACCTACGAGCAGTACTTC. As protein: CAISAEVSGRPPTYEQYF.

V gene TRBV5-6 combines with J gene TRBJ2-1; unclear D gene. The ends were cut back, 4 bases at V and 4 bases at J, with 9 bases in the middle. Per the germline V gene, CDR1 is SGHDT and CDR2 is YYEEEE. The CDR3 length is 13 residues. The CDR3 bases are TGTGCCAGCAGCCGCGAGAGGTACAATGAGCAGTTCTTC. It translates to CASSRERYNEQFF.